The 22 T cell receptor beta chains given below trace back to one sample, sequenced in a study of cytomegalovirus exposure and HLA in healthy donors. 13 Jbeta primers and 60 Vbeta primers were used for the PCR. TCRdb's copy holds only in-frame clones and misses some; the assay was immunoSEQ multiplex PCR. The sample consists of about 63,000 clones, around 80% of them appearing once. Sequencing was carried out using PBMCs. The source is a woman aged 25 to 39 in good health and CMV-seronegative.

This chain joins TRBV6-6 and TRBJ1-4; D not certain. The CDR3 is made up of 14 amino acids. V was cut by 4 bases and J by 3 bases, with 9 bases left in between. Germline V gene sequence: CDR1 MNHNY, CDR2 SVGAGI (reference sequence). In DNA form, the CDR3 reads TGTGCCAGCAGTTCCCCCCGGGCTAATGAAAAACTGTTTTTT. Amino acids: CASSSPRANEKLFF.

This clone was counted once. The J gene is TRBJ1-2, the V gene TRBV6-1; D possibly corresponds to TRBD1 (6 bases). The CDR3 sequence is 14 residues long. Trimming took 1 base from V and 4 from J, leaving 10 bases between them. The germline CDR1 and CDR2 sequences are MNHNS and SASEGT. CDR3 loop: CASSEVSRGYGYTF. The CDR3 coding sequence is TGTGCCAGCAGTGAAGTAAGCAGGGGCTATGGCTACACCTTC.

The chain links TRBV6-1 to TRBJ2-7, with TRBD2 identical over 9 bases. Germline V gives CDR1 MNHNS, CDR2 SASEGT. The junction had 3 bases not matched to a gene; V was cut back by 1 base and J by 2 bases. The CDR3 consists of 15 residues. DNA of the CDR3: TGTGCCAGCAGTGAAGGACTAGCGGCAACCTACGAGCAGTACTTC. Protein: CASSEGLAATYEQYF.

The genes are TRBV5-1 and TRBJ2-1, with 8 bases lining up with TRBD2. This CDR3 comprises 16 residues. In germline, CDR1 is SGHRS, CDR2 YFSETQ. V lost 0 bases and J lost 5; bases outside the gene matches: 7. The CDR3 is CASSLGAGGPDNEQFF. The CDR3 DNA reads TGCGCCAGCAGCTTGGGCGCGGGAGGTCCGGACAATGAGCAGTTCTTC.

This clone occurred a few times. One end of the junction varies from germline; a read error may be responsible. This chain connects TRBV5-1 to TRBJ2-1, with 7 bases fitting TRBD2. This CDR3 is 20 amino acids long. The germline V gene has CDR1 SGHRS and CDR2 YFSETQ. The CDR3 DNA sequence: TGCGCCAGCAGGTTGGCCTACGGGACTACCGGGGGTGGCTCCTACAATGAGCAGTTCTTC. This codes for CASRLAYGTTGGGSYNEQFF.

The rearrangement links TRBV2 to TRBJ1-5; 7 nucleotides line up with TRBD1. The germline V gene encodes CDR1 SNHLY and CDR2 FYNNEI. This CDR3 is 16 amino acids long. V shed 4 bases and J 2 bases; nucleotides not matched to a gene: 8. This CDR3 reads CASSATIDRGNQPQHF. The CDR3, as DNA: TGTGCCAGCAGTGCTACTATCGACAGGGGCAATCAGCCCCAGCATTTT.

The CDR3 nucleotides are TGTGCCAGTAGTTCTTCCGGGACAGTCCCATCCTACGAGCAGTACTTC. As protein: CASSSSGTVPSYEQYF. The V and J genes are TRBV19 and TRBJ2-7; 7 bases line up with TRBD1. CDR3 length: 16 residues. In germline, CDR1 is LNHDA, CDR2 SQIVND (reference sequence). The junction had 11 bases not matched to a gene; V was cut back by 5 bases and J by 1 base.

The CDR3 sequence is CASSGYSGAGELFF. The CDR3 coding sequence is TGTGCCAGCAGTGGTTACAGTGGCGCCGGGGAGCTGTTTTTT. The V and J genes are TRBV7-2 and TRBJ2-2, with D uncertain. Trimming stripped 6 bases from V and 6 bases from J, with 14 bases between. The CDR3 consists of 14 residues. Germline CDR1 SGHTA, CDR2 FQGNSA. The complete variable domain, with remaining parts taken from reference TRBV7-2 and TRBJ2-2, reads GAGVSQSPSNKVTEKGKDVELRCDPISGHTALYWYRQSLGQGLEFLIYFQGNSAPDKSGLPSDRFSAERTGGSVSTLTIQRTQQEDSAVYLCASSGYSGAGELFFGEGSRLTVL.

The chain uses TRBV30 and TRBJ2-1; a possible D gene is TRBD2 (6 bases). The ends were cut back, 5 bases at V and 1 base at J, with 15 bases in the middle. This CDR3 is 15 amino acids long. Per the germline V gene, CDR1 is GTSNPN and CDR2 is SVGIG (reference sequence). As DNA, the CDR3 is TGTGCCTGGCTCGCACCGGGACTGTCCTACAATGAGCAGTTCTTC. Translation gives CAWLAPGLSYNEQFF.

The chain combines TRBV27 with TRBJ1-4; no reliable D call. CDR3 length: 15 residues. V gave up 2 bases and J gave up 8 bases, with 15 bases separating them. The germline CDR1 and CDR2 sequences are MNHEY and SMNVEV (reference sequence). The CDR3 here is CASSLSKPYPEKLFF. Written as DNA, the CDR3 is TGTGCCAGCAGTTTAAGTAAGCCCTACCCCGAAAAACTGTTTTTT.

The chain employs TRBV27 and TRBJ2-2, with TRBD2 as a possible D gene (5 bases). V was trimmed by 6 bases and J by 6 bases, leaving 8 bases between them. Germline assignment: CDR1 MNHEY and CDR2 SMNVEV (reference sequence). The CDR3 is 12 amino acids. The CDR3 loop is CASSPGAGELFF. The CDR3 nucleotides are TGTGCCAGCAGCCCCGGGGCCGGGGAGCTGTTTTTT.

This clone turned up a few times. The CDR3 DNA sequence: TGTGCCAGCAGCTTAGCAGGCGGGGCCTACAATGAGCAGTTCTTC. It encodes CASSLAGGAYNEQFF. The gene calls are TRBV7-2 and TRBJ2-1, with D possibly matching TRBD2 (6 bases). Per the germline V gene, CDR1 is SGHTA and CDR2 is FQGNSA. Trimming took off 0 bases at V and 2 bases at J, with 8 bases between the two ends. The CDR3 contains 15 residues.

The J gene is TRBJ1-1, the V gene TRBV10-3, with TRBD1 matching over 7 bases. J lost 6 bases, V lost 10 bases, and 11 bases had no gene match. The V gene's germline CDR1 is ENHRY and CDR2 SYGVKD. The CDR3 totals 13 residues. CDR3 sequence: CATMGPTGAEAFF. CDR3 bases: TGTGCCACCATGGGACCCACAGGGGCTGAAGCTTTCTTT.

V usage is TRBV18 and J usage is TRBJ1-1, with 10 bases fitting TRBD1. Germline trimming cut 3 bases from V and 5 bases from J; bases unmatched to any gene: 15. CDR1 and CDR2 from the germline V gene are KGHSH and LQKENI. This CDR3 spans 18 amino acids. CDR3 DNA sequence: TGTGCCAGCTCACCGTTTCTCGGGACAGGGGAGTCCGGGACTGAAGCTTTCTTT. Translation gives CASSPFLGTGESGTEAFF.

V gene TRBV13 combines with J gene TRBJ1-4; weak D call: TRBD1 (6 bases). The CDR3 runs to 17 residues. The V end lost 3 bases, the J end lost 0 bases, and 14 bases lay between the germline ends. Germline assignment: CDR1 PRHDT and CDR2 FYEKMQ (reference sequence). The CDR3 DNA reads TGTGCCAGCAGCTTGACGGACAGATTTGCAACTAATGAAAAACTGTTTTTT. This codes for CASSLTDRFATNEKLFF.

V gene TRBV11-2 combines with J gene TRBJ1-1; the match to TRBD1 covers 9 bases. There are 14 residues in the CDR3. V was pared by 3 bases and J by 5 bases, with 4 bases of the junction left unmatched. In germline, CDR1 is SGHAT, CDR2 FQNNGV. CDR3 in amino acids: CASSLGQGGTEAFF. In DNA, the CDR3 is TGTGCCAGCAGCTTGGGACAGGGAGGGACTGAAGCTTTCTTT.

The genes are TRBV7-2 and TRBJ2-1; 10 positions match TRBD2. Germline values: CDR1 SGHTA, CDR2 FQGNSA. V shed 0 bases and J 9 bases; nucleotides not matched to a gene: 8. CDR3 length: 16 residues. The CDR3 region is CASSLAMASGRFEQFF. The DNA for the CDR3 is TGTGCCAGCAGCTTAGCGATGGCTAGCGGGAGATTTGAGCAGTTCTTC.

V is TRBV18 and J is TRBJ1-4; D might be TRBD1 (6 bases). Deletions cut 1 base from V and 1 base from J, with 7 bases between. Germline V gene data show CDR1 as KGHSH and CDR2 as LQKENI. There are 15 residues in the CDR3. The DNA for the CDR3 is TGTGCCAGCTCACCACAAGGGGGAACTAATGAAAAACTGTTTTTT. Protein sequence: CASSPQGGTNEKLFF.

V usage is TRBV4-3 and J usage is TRBJ2-5, with D perhaps TRBD2 (5 bases). From germline, CDR1 is LGHNA and CDR2 YSLEER. The CDR3 spans 14 residues. Trimming cost V 0 bases and J 3 bases, with 8 bases left between them. CDR3: CASSQDTREETQYF. The CDR3 bases are TGCGCCAGCAGCCAAGATACTAGAGAAGAGACCCAGTACTTC.

The chain links TRBV6-5 to TRBJ1-4; 9 bases are a match to TRBD1. The CDR3 contains 16 residues. Germline lookup yields CDR1 MNHEY and CDR2 SVGAGI. The V segment lost 2 bases and the J segment 4 bases; nucleotides outside the gene matches: 5. CDR3 DNA: TGTGCCAGCAGTTACCGGGACAGGGACTATAATGAAAAACTGTTTTTT. This codes for CASSYRDRDYNEKLFF.

This clone turned up a few times. J is TRBJ2-5 and V is TRBV19; D perhaps matches TRBD2 (6 bases). Looked up from germline, CDR1 is LNHDA and CDR2 is SQIVND (reference sequence). V was pared by 0 bases and J by 6 bases, with 8 bases between. The CDR3 spans 13 residues. CDR3 DNA sequence: TGTGCCAGTAGTATAGAAGGGAGGAAGACCCAGTACTTC. Protein: CASSIEGRKTQYF. The full variable domain, rest sourced from reference TRBV19 and TRBJ2-5, is DGGITQSPKYLFRKEGQNVTLSCEQNLNHDAMYWYRQDPGQGLRLIYYSQIVNDFQKGDIAEGYSVSREKKESFPLTVTSAQKNPTAFYLCASSIEGRKTQYFGPGTRLLVL.

This clone was detected once. The chain joins TRBV7-2 to TRBJ2-2; D not resolved. Trimming took off 0 bases at V and 5 bases at J, with 10 bases between the two ends. In germline, CDR1 is SGHTA, CDR2 FQGNSA. This CDR3 contains 15 residues. The CDR3 nucleotides read TGTGCCAGCAGCTTAGCGCGGATAGGTACCGGGGAGCTGTTTTTT. As protein: CASSLARIGTGELFF.